This T cell receptor beta chain was documented in a study of blood T cell repertoires in COVID-19. Study background: Sites in the United States, Italy and Spain provided acute and convalescent COVID-19 samples. In each case, the material was cDNA or gDNA derived from T cells, B-cell-depleted T cells, or PBMCs.

The CDR3 length is 14 residues. Trimming shortened V by 5 bases and J by 8 bases, and 18 bases separated the two germline ends. Germline assignment: CDR1 LNHDA and CDR2 SQIVND (reference sequence). In the original analysis: Estimated nucleated cell counts came from reference gene primer amplification. Libraries were prepared by immunoSEQ multiplex PCR; TCRdb keeps only in-frame clonotypes and omits some of them. V and J calls and clone size are copied from that table; D and trimming were computed from the DNA. The sample has around 100,000 clones; approximately 78% are singletons. The receptor was derived from a man between 65 and 79 years old with acute or convalescent COVID-19. The chain carries TRBV19 and TRBJ1-2; no definite D call. Material: peripheral blood. DNA for the CDR3: TGTGCCAGTAGTTCCGCCCGGACCCCGGGGGGCTACACCTTC. This codes for CASSSARTPGGYTF.